Below, 28 T cell receptor beta chains from the same sample are listed, as sequenced in a study of Ad26.COV2.S vaccination and SARS-CoV-2 variants. Data came from immunoSEQ multiplex PCR; TCRdb stores just in-frame clones and leaves some out. Found here are approximately 140,000 clones, roughly 85% of them singletons; the top ten hold more than 4.5%. Sequencing used peripheral blood, obtained after recovery from COVID-19. Receptors originate from a human donor who had recovered from COVID-19.

The chain is built from TRBV5-1 and TRBJ2-7; D is unclear. The CDR3 consists of 14 residues. From germline, CDR1 is SGHRS and CDR2 YFSETQ. V lost 1 base to trimming and J lost 3 bases, with 11 bases between them. This chain's CDR3 is CASSLSSGGYEQYF. CDR3 sequence (DNA): TGCGCCAGCAGCTTGTCCTCGGGCGGCTACGAGCAGTACTTC.

J is TRBJ1-3 and V is TRBV3-1 (or the pseudogene TRBV3-2); no clear D gene. Germline loops: CDR1 LGHDT, CDR2 YNNKEL (reference sequence). V gave up 2 bases and J gave up 3 bases, with 20 bases separating them. There are 18 residues in the CDR3. CDR3 bases: TGTGCCAGCAGCCAAACCCCCCAGCTACCGGTAGATGGAAACACCATATATTTT. Translating it yields CASSQTPQLPVDGNTIYF.

The rearrangement joins TRBV12-3 or TRBV12-4 to TRBJ2-1; D possibly corresponds to TRBD2 (6 bases). V lost 3 bases and J lost 8, with 11 bases in between. There are 13 residues in the CDR3. In DNA, the CDR3 is TGTGCCAGCAGTTTTTCGACGGGGGATGAGCAGTTCTTC. Amino acids: CASSFSTGDEQFF.

The chain recombines TRBV4-1 with TRBJ1-2; the D is unclear. CDR1 MGHRA and CDR2 YSYEKL come from the germline V gene. The CDR3 runs 15 residues. V was trimmed by 4 bases and J by 4 bases, leaving 16 bases between them. CDR3: CASSLYIGLGYGYTF. The CDR3 coding sequence is TGCGCCAGCAGCCTGTACATAGGGTTGGGCTATGGCTACACCTTC.

V is TRBV19 and J is TRBJ1-1, with a weak D call TRBD1 (6 bases). Trimming took off 5 bases at V and 7 bases at J, with 20 bases between the two ends. The CDR3 extends over 15 amino acids. Germline V gene lookup returns CDR1 LNHDA and CDR2 SQIVND (reference sequence). As DNA, the CDR3 is TGTGCCAGTAGTTATGGGGGCATCATAGGGGGTGAAGCTTTCTTT. Protein product: CASSYGGIIGGEAFF.

This clone turned up a few times. This chain uses TRBV6-6 with TRBJ2-1; D possibly matches TRBD1 or TRBD2 (5 bases each). Looked up from germline, CDR1 is MNHNY and CDR2 is SVGAGI (reference sequence). The CDR3 extends over 16 amino acids. Trimming took 7 bases from V and 0 from J, leaving 16 bases between them. For the CDR3, the DNA is TGTGCCAGCACCCTGAGGGACCAAAGCTCCTACAATGAGCAGTTCTTC. It translates to CASTLRDQSSYNEQFF.

The chain joins TRBV6-9 to TRBJ2-7, with 8 bases fitting TRBD1. This CDR3 contains 15 residues. Germline values: CDR1 MNHGY, CDR2 SVAAGI. J was trimmed by 4 bases and V by 11 bases; bases with no gene match: 16. Here the CDR3 reads CACIVGTGGRYEQYF. CDR3 sequence (DNA): TGTGCCTGCATAGTTGGGACAGGAGGTAGGTACGAGCAGTACTTC.

The chain uses TRBV18 and TRBJ1-3, with D unclear. Trimming left V 6 bases short and J 2 bases short, with 17 bases between. The length of the CDR3 is 16 residues. CDR1 is KGHSH and CDR2 is LQKENI in the germline V gene. Here the CDR3 reads CASSPEGGFTGNTIYF. The CDR3 coding sequence is TGTGCCAGCTCCCCAGAGGGAGGTTTTACTGGAAACACCATATATTTT.

The chain has TRBV19 and TRBJ1-2; tentative D call: TRBD1 (5 bases). The CDR3 spans 13 residues. V was clipped by 8 bases and J by 2 bases, with 12 bases between them. Germline assignment: CDR1 LNHDA and CDR2 SQIVND (reference sequence). The DNA of the CDR3 is TGTGCCAGTCGAACATCAGGGAACTATGGCTACACCTTC. Amino acid sequence: CASRTSGNYGYTF.

The genes are TRBV10-1 and TRBJ2-1; perhaps D is TRBD1 or TRBD2 (5 bases each). In germline, CDR1 is WNHNN, CDR2 SYGVQD (reference sequence). This CDR3 spans 16 amino acids. V lost 3 bases and J 5 bases, leaving 17 bases between the germline ends. The CDR3 nucleotides read TGCGCCAGCAGTGACCAGCGGTCCCCACAGGACAATGAGCAGTTCTTC. It translates to CASSDQRSPQDNEQFF.

For the CDR3, the DNA is TGTGCCAGCAGCTTAGGAGGGATCCTCACAGATACGCAGTATTTT. It yields the protein CASSLGGILTDTQYF. The chain employs TRBV7-9 and TRBJ2-3; D possibly corresponds to TRBD2 (5 bases). This CDR3 region has 15 residues. The germline gives CDR1 SEHNR, CDR2 FQNEAQ (reference sequence). Trimming left V 1 base short and J 2 bases short, with 10 bases between.

V gene TRBV6-5 combines with J gene TRBJ2-7, with 14 bases identical to TRBD2. CDR1 MNHEY and CDR2 SVGAGI come from the germline V gene. The junction had 5 bases not matched to a gene; V was cut back by 6 bases and J by 4 bases. The CDR3 extends over 15 amino acids. As DNA, the CDR3 is TGTGCCAGCAGACCTGGACTAGCGGGGGGTTACGAGCAGTACTTC. Its translation is CASRPGLAGGYEQYF.

This clone was picked up many times. The chain joins TRBV4-3 to TRBJ2-7, with D perhaps being TRBD1 or TRBD2 (5 bases each). Trimming took off 4 bases at V and 3 bases at J, with 13 bases between the two ends. The CDR3 is 14 residues long. Germline assignment: CDR1 LGHNA and CDR2 YSLEER. This chain's CDR3 is CASSPGTANYEQYF. The CDR3, as DNA: TGCGCCAGCAGCCCTGGGACCGCAAACTACGAGCAGTACTTC.

The chain is built from TRBV4-3 and TRBJ2-5; TRBD2 aligns across 7 bases. Looked up from germline, CDR1 is LGHNA and CDR2 is YSLEER. After removal of 3 bases from V and 4 bases from J, the junction contained 8 bases not matched to a gene. The CDR3 is 15 amino acids. The CDR3 DNA is TGCGCCAGCAGCCAGACAGCGGGGAGGGGAGAGACCCAGTACTTC. Translated: CASSQTAGRGETQYF.

The chain recombines TRBV5-1 with TRBJ2-5; 10 nucleotides line up with TRBD1. V lost 4 bases, J lost 5 bases, and 5 bases stayed unmatched. The CDR3 length is 14 residues. Germline CDR1 and CDR2: SGHRS and YFSETQ. CDR3 region: CASSADRGLETQYF. Here the CDR3 DNA reads TGCGCCAGCAGCGCCGACAGGGGGCTTGAGACCCAGTACTTC.

This chain links TRBV7-9 with TRBJ1-4; 8 nucleotides agree with TRBD1. Losses at the gene ends were 3 bases for V and 3 bases for J; bases not matched to a gene: 6. In germline, CDR1 is SEHNR, CDR2 FQNEAQ (reference sequence). The CDR3 loop spans 16 amino acids. The CDR3 bases are TGTGCCAGCAGCTTGGCACCGGGACAGGCTAATGAAAAACTGTTTTTT. Translated: CASSLAPGQANEKLFF.

The chain combines TRBV28 with TRBJ1-1; D is unresolved. In germline, CDR1 is MDHEN, CDR2 SYDVKM. The length of the CDR3 is 13 residues. V was trimmed by 7 bases and J by 0 bases, leaving 9 bases between them. The CDR3 protein is CASNDGMNTEAFF. The CDR3 region has the DNA TGTGCCAGCAATGACGGGATGAACACTGAAGCTTTCTTT.

This chain links TRBV4-3 with TRBJ2-5; D is unresolved. The germline CDR1 and CDR2 sequences are LGHNA and YSLEER. CDR3 length equals 15 residues. V was cut by 1 base and J by 0 bases, with 9 bases left in between. Here the CDR3 DNA reads TGCGCCAGCAGCCAAGTCGGCGATCACCAAGAGACCCAGTACTTC. As protein: CASSQVGDHQETQYF.

As for this clone: Other nucleotide sequences in the sample specify the same CDR3. In DNA form, the CDR3 reads TGTGCCTGGAGGGGGGGGCCGTTTAACGGGGAGCTGTTTTTT. It translates to CAWRGGPFNGELFF. This rearrangement joins TRBV30 to TRBJ2-2; a possible D gene is TRBD2 (7 bases). Trimming left V 3 bases short and J 7 bases short, with 15 bases between. The germline CDR1 and CDR2 sequences are GTSNPN and SVGIG (reference sequence). The CDR3 spans 14 residues.

Only one count was recorded for this clone. The chain is built from TRBV29-1 and TRBJ2-7, with 8 bases identical to TRBD2. V lost 1 base to trimming and J lost 9 bases; unmatched junction nucleotides: 20. CDR3 length: 17 residues. The germline V gene encodes CDR1 SQVTM and CDR2 ANQGSEA. In DNA form, the CDR3 reads TGCAGCGTTGAAGCGTCCGAGTCGGCGGGGGGTCGACTAGGGCAGTACTTC. Its protein is CSVEASESAGGRLGQYF.

V and J are TRBV20-1 and TRBJ2-1; D gene unclear. Germline V gives CDR1 DFQATT, CDR2 SNEGSKA (reference sequence). V dropped 5 bases and J dropped 10 bases, with 9 bases sitting between them. The CDR3 consists of 10 residues. CDR3 nucleotide sequence: TGCAGTGCTCCCCTCGCGGAGCAGTTCTTC. This gives the protein CSAPLAEQFF.

This sequence joins TRBV28 and TRBJ2-5; tentative D call: TRBD2 (6 bases). The CDR3 has 17 amino acids. V was clipped by 2 bases and J by 5 bases, with 21 bases between them. Germline lookup yields CDR1 MDHEN and CDR2 SYDVKM. In nucleotides, the CDR3 is TGTGCCAGCAGTTTAGGCGGCGGCGGGATTAAGGCGGAGACCCAGTACTTC. Translated: CASSLGGGGIKAETQYF.

The rearrangement joins TRBV19 to TRBJ2-3; D perhaps matches TRBD2 (7 bases). The CDR3 extends over 16 amino acids. The V and J ends lost 3 bases and 3 bases respectively, with 16 bases between them. Germline values: CDR1 LNHDA, CDR2 SQIVND (reference sequence). CDR3 coding DNA: TGTGCCAGTAGTATCGGGGGGCATGGGTCTACAGATACGCAGTATTTT. Amino acids: CASSIGGHGSTDTQYF.

The chain uses TRBV2 and TRBJ1-5; D might be TRBD1 (5 bases). CDR1 is SNHLY and CDR2 is FYNNEI in the germline V gene. The V end was cut by 6 bases, the J end by 8 bases, with 17 bases between. The CDR3 is 14 amino acids. CDR3 amino acids: CASSVFLIGEPQHF. The CDR3 bases are TGTGCCAGCAGCGTCTTCCTAATAGGGGAGCCCCAGCATTTT.

For this clone: The sample carries other DNA sequences with the same CDR3. V is TRBV28 and J is TRBJ2-5; TRBD2 agrees at 14 bases. Germline V gene data show CDR1 as MDHEN and CDR2 as SYDVKM. The V and J ends lost 2 bases and 6 bases, in that order; junction bases with no gene match: 5. This CDR3 region has 16 residues. The CDR3 DNA reads as TGTGCCAGCAGTTTAAGACTAGCGGGGGGGCTTCAGACCCAGTACTTC. Translation gives CASSLRLAGGLQTQYF.

The chain combines TRBV28 with TRBJ2-3, with a tentative D call TRBD1 (7 bases). The CDR3 extends over 17 amino acids. V lost 6 bases and J lost 2, with 21 bases in between. Germline values: CDR1 MDHEN, CDR2 SYDVKM. In nucleotides, the CDR3 is TGTGCCAGCAGCATTATTGGGCGGGACAGAAACACAGATACGCAGTATTTT. This sequence encodes CASSIIGRDRNTDTQYF. Using reference TRBV28 and TRBJ2-3 for the parts outside the CDR3, the full variable domain is DVKVTQSSRYLVKRTGEKVFLECVQDMDHENMFWYRQDPGLGLRLIYFSYDVKMKEKGDIPEGYSVSREKKERFSLILESASTNQTSMYLCASSIIGRDRNTDTQYFGPGTRLTVL.

This chain joins TRBV7-2 and TRBJ1-4; no clear D gene. Germline V gives CDR1 SGHTA, CDR2 FQGNSA. V lost 2 bases and J 8 bases, leaving 9 bases between the germline ends. The CDR3 spans 13 residues. The CDR3 region is CASSLFETEKLFF. CDR3 DNA sequence: TGTGCCAGCAGCTTATTTGAGACAGAAAAACTGTTTTTT.

This clone was observed a handful of times. The chain is built from TRBV11-2 and TRBJ2-7; D remains unclear. Trimming took off 3 bases at V and 1 base at J, with 4 bases between the two ends. In germline, CDR1 is SGHAT, CDR2 FQNNGV. The CDR3 has 12 amino acids. CDR3 DNA: TGTGCCAGCAGCTTTGGTTCCTACGAGCAGTACTTC. Residues: CASSFGSYEQYF.